The 23 T cell receptor beta chains below were found in one sample sequenced in a study of T cells in Graves' hyperthyroidism and ophthalmopathy. Authors of the study amplified TCR beta CDR3 regions from RNA transcripts. Using the HTBI primer set, a first-round RT-PCR was run on the TCR CDR3. TCRdb called the multiplex PCR reads again in MiXCR, with one record for every CDR3 protein. In the table there are roughly 660,000 distinct CDR3 sequences, 15% to 20% of which are singletons. The sample comprised blood. These receptors were taken from a man aged 50 to 59 with Graves' hyperthyroidism.

This clonotype was seen at least ten times. The J gene is TRBJ2-5, the V gene TRBV9; D unresolved. CDR1 is SGDLS and CDR2 is YYNGEE in the germline V gene. V was trimmed by 2 bases and J by 5 bases, leaving 7 bases between them. This CDR3 comprises 12 residues. CDR3 residues: CASSVPGETQYF. Written as DNA, the CDR3 is TGTGCCAGCAGCGTCCCCGGGGAGACCCAGTACTTC.

This clonotype was counted a few times. V is TRBV5-1 and J is TRBJ2-7, with D maybe TRBD2 (9 bases). The V gene lost 3 bases and the J gene lost 6 bases, with 28 bases spanning the gap. The CDR3 contains 18 residues. Germline-derived CDR1 and CDR2 are SGHRS and YFSETQ. The CDR3 DNA reads TGCGCCAGCAGCTACCAGGGGGCGAGCGGGAGGATCATCCCCGAGCAGTACTTC. Protein product: CASSYQGASGRIIPEQYF.

There are many counts of this clonotype. The rearrangement joins TRBV15 to TRBJ2-2, with 10 bases identical to TRBD1. V gave up 3 bases and J gave up 5 bases; unmatched junction bases: 9. This CDR3 is 17 amino acids long. The germline CDR1 and CDR2 sequences are LNHNV and YYDKDF (reference sequence). DNA for the CDR3: TGTGCCACCAGCAGCCCCGACAGGGGGCGAGGAACCGGGGAGCTGTTTTTT. Protein product: CATSSPDRGRGTGELFF.

V and J are TRBV9 and TRBJ2-4; D possibly matches TRBD1 or TRBD2 (5 bases each). The germline V gene encodes CDR1 SGDLS and CDR2 YYNGEE. The CDR3 spans 15 residues. Trimming left V 5 bases short and J 0 bases short, with 12 bases between. CDR3 loop: CASSRGVIAKNIQYF. The CDR3 DNA reads as TGTGCCAGCAGTAGAGGGGTCATAGCCAAAAACATTCAGTACTTC.

This clonotype was seen many times. The V and J genes are TRBV28 and TRBJ2-5, with 9 bases fitting TRBD1. The ends lost 5 bases at V and 1 base at J; junction bases unmatched: 2. The CDR3 contains 14 residues. Germline values: CDR1 MDHEN, CDR2 SYDVKM. The CDR3 spells CASSPDRGQETQYF. In nucleotides, the CDR3 is TGTGCCAGCAGTCCGGACAGGGGCCAAGAGACCCAGTACTTC.

This rearrangement joins TRBV13 to TRBJ2-7; no clear D gene. The germline gives CDR1 PRHDT, CDR2 FYEKMQ (reference sequence). The CDR3 is 13 amino acids. Trimming took off 2 bases at V and 6 bases at J, with 11 bases between the two ends. The CDR3 is CASSLNPVGEQYF. CDR3 in DNA: TGTGCCAGCAGCTTAAACCCGGTCGGCGAGCAGTACTTC.

This clonotype was counted many times. The gene calls are TRBV30 and TRBJ1-1; D uncertain. This CDR3 has 11 amino acids. Germline CDR1 is GTSNPN and CDR2 is SVGIG (reference sequence). V was pared by 1 base and J by 2 bases, with 2 bases between. Written as DNA, the CDR3 is TGTGCCTGGAGTGACAACACTGAAGCTTTCTTT. It encodes CAWSDNTEAFF. Full variable domain (missing parts from reference TRBV30 and TRBJ1-1): SQTIHQWPATLVQPVGSPLSLECTVEGTSNPNLYWYRQAAGRGLQLLFYSVGIGQISSEVPQNLSASRPQDRQFILSSKKLLLSDSGFYLCAWSDNTEAFFGQGTRLTVV.

Of note for this clonotype: A much more abundant neighbour one base away suggests this may be a read error. The chain combines TRBV20-1 with TRBJ1-1, with D possibly matching TRBD1 (5 bases). The CDR3 is 12 residues long. CDR1 DFQATT and CDR2 SNEGSKA come from the germline V gene (reference sequence). This CDR3 reads CKSGITNTEALF. The DNA of the CDR3 is TGCAAATCAGGGATAACGAACACTGAAGCTTTATTT.

This chain uses TRBV5-1 with TRBJ2-7; the D gene could be TRBD1 or TRBD2 (5 bases each). The V end lost 3 bases, the J end lost 2 bases, and 18 bases lay between the germline ends. The CDR3 contains 16 residues. In germline, CDR1 is SGHRS, CDR2 YFSETQ. DNA for the CDR3: TGCGCCAGCAGCTGGGGGTCATCTGCCTCCACCTACGAGCAGTACTTC. It encodes CASSWGSSASTYEQYF.

Comment on this clonotype: A much larger clonotype is one base distant, so this may be a read error. The chain combines TRBV28 with TRBJ1-6; TRBD1 matches at 7 bases. Germline V CDR1 and CDR2: MDHEN, SYDVKM. The CDR3 is 15 residues long. V shed 4 bases, J shed 10 bases, and the junction held 10 bases outside the gene matches. CDR3 sequence reads: CASSWDRSPYSPLHF. In nucleotides, the CDR3 is TGTGCCAGCAGTTGGGACAGATCCCCATACTCACCCCTCCACTTT.

In nucleotides, the CDR3 is TGCAGCGTTGAATTCCGAAAGCGGGAGGTGGGGTACGAGCAGTACTTC. Translation gives CSVEFRKREVGYEQYF. The chain employs TRBV29-1 and TRBJ2-7; 9 bases match TRBD2. V gave up 2 bases and J gave up 4 bases; unmatched junction bases: 12. CDR1 is SQVTM, CDR2 ANQGSEA, per germline. The CDR3 has 16 residues.

This clonotype has a handful of counts. The chain carries TRBV10-2 and TRBJ1-5, with a tentative D call TRBD1 (6 bases). Germline V gene data show CDR1 as WSHSY and CDR2 as SAAADI. This CDR3 has 12 amino acids. V lost 9 bases and J lost 6, with 12 bases in between. This CDR3 is CARNRAAQPQHF. The DNA for the CDR3 is TGCGCCAGAAACAGGGCGGCTCAGCCCCAGCATTTT.

This clonotype was recorded at least ten times. The rearrangement links TRBV29-1 to TRBJ1-1; the D is unclear. Trimming shortened V by 0 bases and J by 5 bases, and 7 bases separated the two germline ends. There are 12 residues in the CDR3. Germline assignment: CDR1 SQVTM and CDR2 ANQGSEA. Here the CDR3 DNA reads TGCAGCGTTGAAGATGCTGGGACTGAAGCTTTCTTT. Residues: CSVEDAGTEAFF.

V is TRBV29-1 and J is TRBJ2-3; perhaps TRBD1 as D (5 bases). Per germline, CDR1 SQVTM and CDR2 ANQGSEA. V dropped 4 bases and J dropped 4 bases, with 9 bases sitting between them. CDR3 length: 12 amino acids. Written as DNA, the CDR3 is TGCAGCGTTGCCAGGGAACCAGATACGCAGTATTTT. Protein sequence: CSVAREPDTQYF.

The V and J genes are TRBV29-1 and TRBJ2-7, with 11 bases that match TRBD2. CDR3 length: 16 amino acids. The V gene end was trimmed by 3 bases and the J gene end by 1 base; junction bases not matched to a gene: 8. Germline CDR1 and CDR2: SQVTM and ANQGSEA. The CDR3 spells CSVDTMTSGISYEQYF. The CDR3 region has the DNA TGCAGCGTTGATACGATGACTAGCGGGATATCCTACGAGCAGTACTTC.

This clonotype has only a few counts. The chain has TRBV29-1 and TRBJ2-7; no firm D call. This CDR3 is built from 16 residues. The ends were cut back, 4 bases at V and 2 bases at J, with 21 bases in the middle. The germline V gene encodes CDR1 SQVTM and CDR2 ANQGSEA. The CDR3 nucleotides are TGCAGCGTTGGGTACTCTACTGGGTATGTGGCCTACGAGCAGTACTTC. Translation gives CSVGYSTGYVAYEQYF.

The sample holds a few counts of this clonotype. The chain employs TRBV9 and TRBJ1-4; D is perhaps TRBD1 (6 bases). Germline loops: CDR1 SGDLS, CDR2 YYNGEE. The ends were cut back, 3 bases at V and 6 bases at J, with 12 bases in the middle. The CDR3 contains 14 residues. DNA of the CDR3: TGTGCCAGCAGCGCAGGGGAGGAACATGAAAAACTGTTTTTT. It translates to CASSAGEEHEKLFF.

The CDR3 loop is CASSQVRGSSYEQYF. The CDR3 nucleotides are TGCGCCAGCAGCCAAGTCCGGGGGAGCTCCTACGAGCAGTACTTC. The chain combines TRBV4-1 with TRBJ2-7, with D tentatively TRBD2 (6 bases). The germline V and J ends were trimmed by 1 base and 0 bases, with 10 bases remaining between them. Germline CDR1 and CDR2: MGHRA and YSYEKL. The CDR3 consists of 15 residues.

This clonotype showed up just a few times. This chain connects TRBV7-9 to TRBJ1-5; TRBD1 might be the D (6 bases). The V end lost 1 base, the J end lost 5 bases, and 12 bases lay between the germline ends. Looked up from germline, CDR1 is SEHNR and CDR2 is FQNEAQ (reference sequence). The CDR3 loop spans 15 amino acids. Here the CDR3 reads CASSLDQGKYQPQHF. CDR3 nucleotides: TGTGCCAGCAGCTTAGACCAGGGGAAATATCAGCCCCAGCATTTT.

In this sample, this clonotype turned up many times. The chain recombines TRBV6-2 or TRBV6-3 with TRBJ2-2; the match to TRBD1 covers 10 bases. The CDR3 contains 17 residues. V gave up 4 bases and J gave up 3 bases; unmatched junction bases: 8. Germline V CDR1 and CDR2: MNHEY, SVGEGT. The CDR3 is CASSFSGQGTYTGELFF. CDR3 DNA: TGTGCCAGCAGTTTCTCGGGACAGGGGACCTACACCGGGGAGCTGTTTTTT.

The table lists this clonotype with a few counts. The rearrangement links TRBV10-2 to TRBJ2-7; 8 positions match TRBD1. Germline lookup yields CDR1 WSHSY and CDR2 SAAADI. Germline trimming cut 3 bases from V and 7 bases from J; bases unmatched to any gene: 8. The CDR3 is 14 residues long. CDR3 in amino acids: CASSEIPGGREQYF. CDR3 in DNA: TGCGCCAGCAGTGAAATACCAGGGGGCCGGGAGCAGTACTTC.

This chain joins TRBV5-1 and TRBJ2-7, with D perhaps TRBD2 (6 bases). With 4 bases removed from V and 5 bases from J, the gap between germline ends came to 19 bases. CDR3 length: 15 residues. Germline V gene sequence: CDR1 SGHRS, CDR2 YFSETQ. The CDR3, as DNA: TGCGCCAGCAGCGGACATACGGGAGAGGTAGACGAGCAGTACTTC. Amino acid sequence: CASSGHTGEVDEQYF.

This clonotype was recorded many times. The V and J genes are TRBV6-2 or TRBV6-3 and TRBJ1-1; unclear D gene. The CDR3 consists of 13 residues. The germline CDR1 and CDR2 sequences are MNHEY and SVGEGT. V lost 6 bases and J 1 base, leaving 9 bases between the germline ends. CDR3 residues: CASSVARNTEAFF. CDR3 DNA sequence: TGTGCCAGCAGCGTGGCCCGGAACACTGAAGCTTTCTTT.